This T cell receptor beta chain was documented in a study of identical twins. Study-wide results and limits: Insertions ran lower in abundant cord blood beta clonotypes, though not in memory repertoires.

This clonotype was counted between two and nine times. Its antigen remains unidentified. The authors used template switching to add a universal primer site and gave cDNA unique molecular identifiers. TCRdb analysed the 5' RACE reads with MiXCR anew, one entry per CDR3 protein. The sample shows around 690,000 distinct CDR3 sequences, about 20% of them seen only once. This CDR3 has 14 amino acids. The V end was cut by 6 bases, the J end by 2 bases, with 11 bases between. CDR1 is MNHNS and CDR2 is SASEGT in the germline V gene. These same data were also listed under a study on T cells expressing NK-cell markers. That paper notes: The CD3+CD56-NKG2C+ fraction was also led by these clonotypes in a few donors.

The chain links TRBV6-1 to TRBJ2-1, with a possible D match to TRBD2 (5 bases). This receptor was obtained from a woman aged 18-29 years in good health. Sequencing input: PBMCs. The CDR3 here is CASREDLTYNEQFF. Written as DNA, the CDR3 is TGTGCCAGCAGAGAGGACTTAACCTACAATGAGCAGTTCTTC.